This is a list of T cell receptor beta chains from one sample in a study of cytomegalovirus exposure and HLA in healthy donors. Method: immunoSEQ multiplex PCR; TCRdb's copy keeps in-frame clones and lacks some. This table holds more than 85,000 clones, around 87% found once. The sample comprised PBMCs. These receptors originate from a man aged 35 to 55 in good health and CMV-seronegative. CDR3s include the opening cysteine and the closing phenylalanine or tryptophan. The D gene is left open where the match is weak. The size entry is marked missing in some rows and otherwise reads once, few, many or a size class.

J gene: TRBJ1-1
CDR3 length: 14
V gene: TRBV5-5
D gene: TRBD1
clone size: few
CDR3 DNA: TGTGCCAGCAGCTTGATACAGGGGTCCACTGAAGCTTTCTTT
CDR3 protein: CASSLIQGSTEAFF

J gene: TRBJ1-1
CDR3 length: 15
V gene: TRBV9
D gene: .
clone size: .
CDR3 DNA: TGTGCCAGCAGCGTAGAGGAGGGGAGGTGGACTGAAGCTTTCTTT
CDR3 protein: CASSVEEGRWTEAFF

J gene: TRBJ1-5
CDR3 length: 15
V gene: TRBV5-8
D gene: TRBD1
clone size: .
CDR3 DNA: TGTGCCAGCAGCGGAGGACAGGGGCCCAATCAGCCCCAGCATTTT
CDR3 protein: CASSGGQGPNQPQHF

J gene: TRBJ2-3
CDR3 length: 15
V gene: TRBV5-1
D gene: .
clone size: .
CDR3 DNA: TGCGCCAGCAGCTTGGTCGCGGGGAGCACAGATACGCAGTATTTT
CDR3 protein: CASSLVAGSTDTQYF

J gene: TRBJ2-3
CDR3 length: 16
V gene: TRBV5-4
D gene: TRBD2
clone size: few
CDR3 DNA: TGTGCCAGCAGCTTGGATCCAGCGGGGTACACAGATACGCAGTATTTT
CDR3 protein: CASSLDPAGYTDTQYF

J gene: TRBJ1-4
CDR3 length: 15
V gene: TRBV4-1
D gene: .
clone size: .
CDR3 DNA: TGCGCCAGCAGCGGACAGTCGAGATCGGGGGAAAAACTGTTTTTT
CDR3 protein: CASSGQSRSGEKLFF

J gene: TRBJ1-2
CDR3 length: 14
V gene: TRBV9
D gene: .
clone size: .
CDR3 DNA: TGTGCCAGCAGCGTAGAGGGGAAGGGATATGGCTACACCTTC
CDR3 protein: CASSVEGKGYGYTF

J gene: TRBJ1-1
CDR3 length: 14
V gene: TRBV5-5
D gene: .
clone size: .
CDR3 DNA: TGTGCCAGCAGCTCGGGACAATTGAACGCTGAAGCTTTCTTT
CDR3 protein: CASSSGQLNAEAFF

J gene: TRBJ1-1
CDR3 length: 15
V gene: TRBV13
D gene: .
clone size: .
CDR3 DNA: TGTGCCAGCAGCTTAGGGGTGACAGATTACACTGAAGCTTTCTTT
CDR3 protein: CASSLGVTDYTEAFF

J gene: TRBJ2-5
CDR3 length: 15
V gene: TRBV30
D gene: TRBD1
clone size: .
CDR3 DNA: TGTGCCTGGAGTGTAAGGACAGGGGAGAAAGAGACCCAGTACTTC
CDR3 protein: CAWSVRTGEKETQYF

J gene: TRBJ1-5
CDR3 length: 15
V gene: TRBV28
D gene: TRBD1
clone size: .
CDR3 DNA: TGTGCCAGCAGGGGACAGGGTATTGCCAATCAGCCCCAGCATTTT
CDR3 protein: CASRGQGIANQPQHF

J gene: TRBJ1-1
CDR3 length: 14
V gene: TRBV2
D gene: TRBD1
clone size: .
CDR3 DNA: TGTGCCAGCAGTGAACGGACAGGGCCCGCTGAAGCTTTCTTT
CDR3 protein: CASSERTGPAEAFF

J gene: TRBJ1-1
CDR3 length: 15
V gene: TRBV5-1
D gene: .
clone size: .
CDR3 DNA: TGCGCCAGCAGCTTGGAGGCGGGGGGCGCGACTGAAGCTTTCTTT
CDR3 protein: CASSLEAGGATEAFF

J gene: TRBJ1-4
CDR3 length: 15
V gene: TRBV28
D gene: .
clone size: .
CDR3 DNA: TGTGCCAGCAGTTTACAGGGTTTGGGTAATGAAAAACTGTTTTTT
CDR3 protein: CASSLQGLGNEKLFF

J gene: TRBJ2-3
CDR3 length: 16
V gene: TRBV29-1
D gene: .
clone size: .
CDR3 DNA: TGCAGCGTACTACCCTTTTCAGCCCGGGGGACAGATACGCAGTATTTT
CDR3 protein: CSVLPFSARGTDTQYF

J gene: TRBJ2-7
CDR3 length: 16
V gene: TRBV28
D gene: .
clone size: .
CDR3 DNA: TGTGCCAGCAGTTCCTCTTCAGGGGGGTACCTTTACGAGCAGTACTTC
CDR3 protein: CASSSSSGGYLYEQYF

J gene: TRBJ1-2
CDR3 length: 17
V gene: TRBV15
D gene: .
clone size: .
CDR3 DNA: TGTGCCACCAGCAGAGGAAGGGCGGGCGGGGAAAACTATGGCTACACCTTC
CDR3 protein: CATSRGRAGGENYGYTF

J gene: TRBJ2-1
CDR3 length: 15
V gene: TRBV5-1
D gene: .
clone size: few
CDR3 DNA: TGCGCCAGCAGCTTCGGGGTCAGGCCCTACAATGAGCAGTTCTTC
CDR3 protein: CASSFGVRPYNEQFF

J gene: TRBJ2-6
CDR3 length: 16
V gene: TRBV9
D gene: TRBD2
clone size: .
CDR3 DNA: TGTGCCAGCGGGACTAGCGGGGGTTCTGGGGCCAACGTCCTGACTTTC
CDR3 protein: CASGTSGGSGANVLTF

J gene: TRBJ1-2
CDR3 length: 16
V gene: TRBV4-1
D gene: TRBD1
clone size: few
CDR3 DNA: TGCGCCAGCAACCCAGGGGGACCCAAATCTAACTATGGCTACACCTTC
CDR3 protein: CASNPGGPKSNYGYTF

J gene: TRBJ1-6
CDR3 length: 12
V gene: TRBV6-6
D gene: .
clone size: .
CDR3 DNA: TGTGCCAGCACGCGTTTAAACTCACCCCTCCACTTT
CDR3 protein: CASTRLNSPLHF

J gene: TRBJ2-5
CDR3 length: 16
V gene: TRBV19
D gene: TRBD1
clone size: once
CDR3 DNA: TGTGCCAGTAGTCGGGGACAGGGAAGGCTGGCGGAGACCCAGTACTTC
CDR3 protein: CASSRGQGRLAETQYF

J gene: TRBJ1-1
CDR3 length: 14
V gene: TRBV4-3
D gene: .
clone size: .
CDR3 DNA: TGCGCCAGCAGCCAATGGCAGATGAACACTGAAGCTTTCTTT
CDR3 protein: CASSQWQMNTEAFF

J gene: TRBJ1-1
CDR3 length: 12
V gene: TRBV7-8
D gene: .
clone size: .
CDR3 DNA: TGTGCCAGCAGCCGTTTAAACACTGAAGCTTTCTTT
CDR3 protein: CASSRLNTEAFF

J gene: TRBJ2-2
CDR3 length: 14
V gene: TRBV5-5
D gene: TRBD2
clone size: .
CDR3 DNA: TGTGCCAGCAGCTTCCGGGAGGGAAACGGGGAGCTGTTTTTT
CDR3 protein: CASSFREGNGELFF

J gene: TRBJ1-5
CDR3 length: 14
V gene: TRBV2
D gene: .
clone size: .
CDR3 DNA: TGTGCCAGCAGTGACAGGGGCATCAATCAGCCCCAGCATTTT
CDR3 protein: CASSDRGINQPQHF

J gene: TRBJ1-1
CDR3 length: 15
V gene: TRBV5-1
D gene: TRBD1
clone size: .
CDR3 DNA: TGCGCCAGCAGCTTGGCCGGGCAGGGGGTCACTGAAGCTTTCTTT
CDR3 protein: CASSLAGQGVTEAFF

J gene: TRBJ2-1
CDR3 length: 16
V gene: TRBV27
D gene: .
clone size: .
CDR3 DNA: TGTGCCAGCAGTTTGTCCCAGTATACTACCCGCAATGAGCAGTTCTTC
CDR3 protein: CASSLSQYTTRNEQFF

J gene: TRBJ2-7
CDR3 length: 16
V gene: TRBV7-2
D gene: TRBD1
clone size: once
CDR3 DNA: TGTGCCAGCAGCTTAGTAGGGACAGGGCCCCTATACGAGCAGTACTTC
CDR3 protein: CASSLVGTGPLYEQYF

J gene: TRBJ1-2
CDR3 length: 14
V gene: TRBV19
D gene: .
clone size: .
CDR3 DNA: TGTGCCAGTTACTCAGGACAGTTTGTCTATGGCTACACCTTC
CDR3 protein: CASYSGQFVYGYTF

J gene: TRBJ2-7
CDR3 length: 17
V gene: TRBV7-6
D gene: .
clone size: .
CDR3 DNA: TGTGCCAGCAGCTTAATGTCGCTGGCAGCGGCCCCCTACGAGCAGTACTTC
CDR3 protein: CASSLMSLAAAPYEQYF

J gene: TRBJ2-5
CDR3 length: 12
V gene: TRBV6-1
D gene: .
clone size: .
CDR3 DNA: TGTGCCAGCAGTGAAGCCAGGGGGACCCAGTACTTC
CDR3 protein: CASSEARGTQYF

J gene: TRBJ1-2
CDR3 length: 14
V gene: TRBV19
D gene: TRBD1
clone size: few
CDR3 DNA: TGTGCCAGTAGCCTTCGCGGGACAGAGTATGGCTACACCTTC
CDR3 protein: CASSLRGTEYGYTF

J gene: TRBJ1-6
CDR3 length: 17
V gene: TRBV18
D gene: .
clone size: once
CDR3 DNA: TGTGCCAGCTCACCATCCTGGGGGGGTGGGGGTGATTCACCCCTCCACTTT
CDR3 protein: CASSPSWGGGGDSPLHF

J gene: TRBJ2-1
CDR3 length: 16
V gene: TRBV15
D gene: .
clone size: .
CDR3 DNA: TGTGCCACCAGCAGAGGGCGAGGCGGAGCCGGAGATGAGCAGTTCTTC
CDR3 protein: CATSRGRGGAGDEQFF

J gene: TRBJ2-1
CDR3 length: 15
V gene: TRBV6-1
D gene: TRBD1
clone size: .
CDR3 DNA: TGTGCCAGCAGTATCGGGACAGAGTCCTACAATGAGCAGTTCTTC
CDR3 protein: CASSIGTESYNEQFF

J gene: TRBJ1-5
CDR3 length: 16
V gene: TRBV12-2
D gene: .
clone size: once
CDR3 DNA: TGTGCAAGTCGCCTTCCAGGGGGTCCCGCCAATCAGCCCCAGCATTTT
CDR3 protein: CASRLPGGPANQPQHF

J gene: TRBJ1-2
CDR3 length: 14
V gene: TRBV30
D gene: .
clone size: .
CDR3 DNA: TGTGCCTGGAGTGTAGACGGTGGGAGGAGAGGCTACACCTTC
CDR3 protein: CAWSVDGGRRGYTF

J gene: TRBJ1-1
CDR3 length: 18
V gene: TRBV4-1
D gene: .
clone size: .
CDR3 DNA: TGCGCCAGCAGCCATCCACCCCTGTTGCGTGGGTCGGGCACTGAAGCTTTCTTT
CDR3 protein: CASSHPPLLRGSGTEAFF

J gene: TRBJ1-1
CDR3 length: 13
V gene: TRBV28
D gene: .
clone size: .
CDR3 DNA: TGTGCCAGCAGGTTCGGCGGACAGTCTGAGGCTTTCTTT
CDR3 protein: CASRFGGQSEAFF

J gene: TRBJ1-4
CDR3 length: 14
V gene: TRBV7-9
D gene: .
clone size: .
CDR3 DNA: TGTGCCAGCAGTTTACAGGGCTCTAATGAAAAACTGTTTTTT
CDR3 protein: CASSLQGSNEKLFF

J gene: TRBJ1-1
CDR3 length: 14
V gene: TRBV5-1
D gene: .
clone size: .
CDR3 DNA: TGCGCCAGCAGCTCTTCGACAGATAACACTGAAGCTTTCTTT
CDR3 protein: CASSSSTDNTEAFF

J gene: TRBJ1-1
CDR3 length: 15
V gene: TRBV6-5
D gene: .
clone size: .
CDR3 DNA: TGTGCCAGCAGTTTCCGATCGACAGTCCCCACTGAAGCTTTCTTT
CDR3 protein: CASSFRSTVPTEAFF

J gene: TRBJ1-4
CDR3 length: 14
V gene: TRBV18
D gene: TRBD1
clone size: .
CDR3 DNA: TGTGCCAGCTCACCGGGACAGATAAATGAAAAACTGTTTTTT
CDR3 protein: CASSPGQINEKLFF

J gene: TRBJ1-5
CDR3 length: 17
V gene: TRBV28
D gene: .
clone size: .
CDR3 DNA: TGTGCCAGCAGTCTTCCCCTGGGGCAGTATAGCAATCAGCCCCAGCATTTT
CDR3 protein: CASSLPLGQYSNQPQHF

J gene: TRBJ1-5
CDR3 length: 14
V gene: TRBV7-9
D gene: .
clone size: once
CDR3 DNA: TGTGCCAGCAGCCTAGACAGCTATAATCAGCCCCAGCATTTT
CDR3 protein: CASSLDSYNQPQHF

J gene: TRBJ2-7
CDR3 length: 14
V gene: TRBV14
D gene: .
clone size: .
CDR3 DNA: TGTGCCAGCAGCCCTACGAACCGGTCCCACGGGCAGTACTTC
CDR3 protein: CASSPTNRSHGQYF

J gene: TRBJ1-1
CDR3 length: 16
V gene: TRBV27
D gene: .
clone size: .
CDR3 DNA: TGTGCCAGCAGTTTATCTCAAGGGGAGGGGAACACTGAAGCTTTCTTT
CDR3 protein: CASSLSQGEGNTEAFF

J gene: TRBJ2-7
CDR3 length: 14
V gene: TRBV9
D gene: TRBD1
clone size: once
CDR3 DNA: TGTGCCAGCAGCGTAGACGGACAGGGGGCGAGGGAGTACTTC
CDR3 protein: CASSVDGQGAREYF

J gene: TRBJ1-1
CDR3 length: 15
V gene: TRBV13
D gene: .
clone size: few
CDR3 DNA: TGTGCCAGCAGCTTATGGCGGGCAAAGAACACTGAAGCTTTCTTT
CDR3 protein: CASSLWRAKNTEAFF

J gene: TRBJ2-1
CDR3 length: 16
V gene: TRBV6-6
D gene: .
clone size: .
CDR3 DNA: TGTGCCAGCAGTTACTCGAAGGCCGGGGGGCGTAGTGAGCAGTTCTTC
CDR3 protein: CASSYSKAGGRSEQFF

J gene: TRBJ2-2
CDR3 length: 16
V gene: TRBV4-1
D gene: .
clone size: .
CDR3 DNA: TGCGCCAGCAGCCAGGTCCTAGGTGCCGCCACCGGGGAGCTGTTTTTT
CDR3 protein: CASSQVLGAATGELFF

J gene: TRBJ1-2
CDR3 length: 12
V gene: TRBV19
D gene: .
clone size: .
CDR3 DNA: TGTGCCAGTAGCATCCACAGCTATGGCTACACCTTC
CDR3 protein: CASSIHSYGYTF

J gene: TRBJ1-1
CDR3 length: 13
V gene: TRBV7-2
D gene: .
clone size: .
CDR3 DNA: TGTGCCAGCAGCCCAGGCGACCGGGGAATAACTTTCTTT
CDR3 protein: CASSPGDRGITFF

J gene: TRBJ1-2
CDR3 length: 15
V gene: TRBV6-5
D gene: .
clone size: .
CDR3 DNA: TGTGCCAGCAGTTTTCGGGTGATGGATCGGTATGGCTACACCTTC
CDR3 protein: CASSFRVMDRYGYTF